This TCR beta chain was profiled in a study of T cells after yellow fever vaccination. Study-level findings and limits: Detected again after the booster were most primary-vaccination clones, at 96% CD4 and roughly 88% CD8.

This clonotype was seen only a few times. Its antigen is as yet unknown. V lost 2 bases to trimming and J lost 1 base, with 9 bases between them. Germline CDR1 and CDR2: SGHRS and YFSETQ. This CDR3 region has 14 residues. Template switching with 5'RACE generated the TCR cDNA and added a universal primer site and UMIs. TCRdb re-analysed the 5' RACE reads in MiXCR, keeping a single row per CDR3 protein. The sample holds over 250,000 distinct CDR3 sequences, around 5.3% seen once. The chain links TRBV5-1 to TRBJ2-5; D is unclear. This material consisted of CD4+ T cells sorted from PBMCs, taken on the day of the yellow fever booster vaccination. The receptor was derived from a man aged 18 to 29 who received the YFV17D yellow fever vaccine. Here the CDR3 reads CASSFQASQETQYF. The CDR3 DNA follows: TGCGCCAGCAGCTTCCAAGCGTCCCAAGAGACCCAGTACTTC.